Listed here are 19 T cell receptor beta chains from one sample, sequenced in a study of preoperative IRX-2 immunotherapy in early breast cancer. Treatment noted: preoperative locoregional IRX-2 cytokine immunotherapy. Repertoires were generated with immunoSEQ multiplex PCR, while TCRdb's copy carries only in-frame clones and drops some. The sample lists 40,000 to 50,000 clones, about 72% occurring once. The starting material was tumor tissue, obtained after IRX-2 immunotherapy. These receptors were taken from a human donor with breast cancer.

The CDR3 protein is CASSADRGYYGYTF. The CDR3, as DNA: TGTGCCAGCAGTGCCGACAGGGGATACTATGGCTACACCTTC. This rearrangement joins TRBV27 to TRBJ1-2; TRBD1 matches at 8 bases. J was trimmed by 3 bases and V by 5 bases; bases with no gene match: 5. Germline values: CDR1 MNHEY, CDR2 SMNVEV (reference sequence). The CDR3 sequence is 14 residues long.

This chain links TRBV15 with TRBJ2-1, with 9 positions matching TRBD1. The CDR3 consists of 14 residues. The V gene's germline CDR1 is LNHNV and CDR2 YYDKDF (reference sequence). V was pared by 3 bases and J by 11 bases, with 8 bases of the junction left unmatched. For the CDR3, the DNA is TGTGCCACCAGCAGTCGGGACAGGGACGAAAAGCAGTTCTTC. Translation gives CATSSRDRDEKQFF. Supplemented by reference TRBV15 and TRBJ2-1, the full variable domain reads DAMVIQNPRYQVTQFGKPVTLSCSQTLNHNVMYWYQQKSSQAPKLLFHYYDKDFNNEADTPDNFQSRRPNTSFCFLDIRSPGLGDTAMYLCATSSRDRDEKQFFGPGTRLTVL.

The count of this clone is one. CDR3: CASSPVRNTGELFF. The CDR3 DNA is TGTGCCAGCAGCCCTGTCCGTAACACCGGGGAGCTGTTTTTT. The rearrangement uses TRBV6-4 and TRBJ2-2; the D is unclear. The CDR3 is 14 amino acids. The V end lost 6 bases, the J end lost 2 bases, and 10 bases lay between the germline ends. Germline V gene sequence: CDR1 MRHNA, CDR2 SNTAGT.

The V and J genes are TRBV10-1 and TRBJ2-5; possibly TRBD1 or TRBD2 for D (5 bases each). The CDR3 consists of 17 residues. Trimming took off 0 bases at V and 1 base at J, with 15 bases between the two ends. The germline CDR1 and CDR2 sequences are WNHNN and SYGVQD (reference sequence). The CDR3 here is CASSESGAGSGQETQYF. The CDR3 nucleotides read TGCGCCAGCAGTGAGTCCGGGGCAGGATCGGGCCAAGAGACCCAGTACTTC.

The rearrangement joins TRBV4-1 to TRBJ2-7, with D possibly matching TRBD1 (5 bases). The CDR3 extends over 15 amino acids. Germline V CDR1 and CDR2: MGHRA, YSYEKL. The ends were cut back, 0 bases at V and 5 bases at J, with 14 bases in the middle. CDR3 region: CASSQDLSQGDEQYF. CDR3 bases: TGCGCCAGCAGCCAAGATCTTTCCCAAGGGGACGAGCAGTACTTC.

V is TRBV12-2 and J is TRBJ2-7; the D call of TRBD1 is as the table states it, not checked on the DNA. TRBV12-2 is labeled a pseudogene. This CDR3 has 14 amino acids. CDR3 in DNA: TGTGCAACCCTACATCAAACAGGGCACTACGAGCAGTACTTC. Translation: CATLHQTGHYEQYF.

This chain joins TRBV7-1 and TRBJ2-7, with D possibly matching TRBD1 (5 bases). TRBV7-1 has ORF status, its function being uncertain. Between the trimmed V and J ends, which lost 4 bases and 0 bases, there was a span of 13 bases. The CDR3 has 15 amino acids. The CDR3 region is CASSLPGPPSYEQYF. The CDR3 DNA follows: TGTGCCAGCAGCTTGCCAGGGCCGCCCTCCTACGAGCAGTACTTC.

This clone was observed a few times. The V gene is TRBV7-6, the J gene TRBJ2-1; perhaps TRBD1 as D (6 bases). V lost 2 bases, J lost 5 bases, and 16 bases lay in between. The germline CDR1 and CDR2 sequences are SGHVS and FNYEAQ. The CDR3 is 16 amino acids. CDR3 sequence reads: CASSLTDSRGDNEQFF. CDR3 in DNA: TGTGCCAGCAGCTTAACGGACAGTAGGGGTGACAATGAGCAGTTCTTC.

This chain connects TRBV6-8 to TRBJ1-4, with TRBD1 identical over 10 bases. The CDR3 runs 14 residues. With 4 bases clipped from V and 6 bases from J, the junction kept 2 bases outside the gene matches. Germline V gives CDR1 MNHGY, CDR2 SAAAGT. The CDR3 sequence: CASSLDRGDEKLFF. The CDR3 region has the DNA TGTGCCAGCAGTTTGGACAGGGGGGATGAAAAACTGTTTTTT.

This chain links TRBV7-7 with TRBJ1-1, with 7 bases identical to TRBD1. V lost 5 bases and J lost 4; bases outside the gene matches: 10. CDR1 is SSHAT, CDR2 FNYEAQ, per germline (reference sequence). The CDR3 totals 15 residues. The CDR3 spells CASSTSGGRSTEAFF. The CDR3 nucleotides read TGTGCCAGCAGCACCTCAGGGGGGCGGAGCACTGAAGCTTTCTTT.

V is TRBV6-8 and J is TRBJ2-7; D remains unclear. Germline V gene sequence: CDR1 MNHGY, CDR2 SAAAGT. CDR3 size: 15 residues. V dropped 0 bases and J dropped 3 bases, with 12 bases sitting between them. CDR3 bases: TGTGCCAGCAGTTACTCGGGTGATGCAATCTACGAGCAGTACTTC. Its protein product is CASSYSGDAIYEQYF.

CDR3 sequence: CASSLSVTSYEQYF. DNA for the CDR3: TGTGCCAGCAGCTTGTCGGTAACTTCCTACGAGCAGTACTTC. V usage is TRBV11-3 and J usage is TRBJ2-7; D gene ambiguous. Germline V gives CDR1 SGHNT, CDR2 YENEEA. Between the trimmed V and J ends, which lost 3 bases and 1 base, there was a span of 10 bases. The CDR3 loop spans 14 amino acids.

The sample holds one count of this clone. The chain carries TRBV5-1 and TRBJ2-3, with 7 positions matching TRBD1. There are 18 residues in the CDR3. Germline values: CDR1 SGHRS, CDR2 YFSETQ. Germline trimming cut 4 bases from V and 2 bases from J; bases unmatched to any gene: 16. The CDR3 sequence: CASSRTMQGTAVTDTQYF. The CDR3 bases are TGCGCCAGCAGCAGAACCATGCAGGGGACAGCCGTCACAGATACGCAGTATTTT.

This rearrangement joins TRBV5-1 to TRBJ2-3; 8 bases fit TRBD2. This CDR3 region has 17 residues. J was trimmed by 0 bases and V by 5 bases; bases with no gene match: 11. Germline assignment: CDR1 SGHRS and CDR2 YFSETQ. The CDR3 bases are TGCGCCAGCAGGCCCGGATGGGCTAGCGGGAGCACAGATACGCAGTATTTT. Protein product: CASRPGWASGSTDTQYF.

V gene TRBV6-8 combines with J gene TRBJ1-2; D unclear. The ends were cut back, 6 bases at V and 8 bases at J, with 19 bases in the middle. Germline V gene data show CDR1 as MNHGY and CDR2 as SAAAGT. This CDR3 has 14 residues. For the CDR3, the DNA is TGTGCCAGCAGATCCCCAACAGCCTCGTGGGGCTACACCTTC. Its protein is CASRSPTASWGYTF.

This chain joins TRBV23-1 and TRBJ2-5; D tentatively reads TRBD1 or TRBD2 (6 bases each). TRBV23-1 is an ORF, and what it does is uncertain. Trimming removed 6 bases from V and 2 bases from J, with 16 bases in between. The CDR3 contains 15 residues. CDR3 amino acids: CASSPGGPQQETQYF. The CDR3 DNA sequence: TGCGCCAGCAGCCCTGGGGGGCCCCAGCAAGAGACCCAGTACTTC.

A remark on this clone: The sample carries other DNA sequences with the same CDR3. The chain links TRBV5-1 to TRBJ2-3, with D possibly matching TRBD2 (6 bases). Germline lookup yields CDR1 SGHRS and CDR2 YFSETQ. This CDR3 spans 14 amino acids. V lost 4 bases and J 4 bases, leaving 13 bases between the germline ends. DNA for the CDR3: TGCGCCAGCAGCCCGACTAGAATCCCAGATACGCAGTATTTT. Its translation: CASSPTRIPDTQYF.

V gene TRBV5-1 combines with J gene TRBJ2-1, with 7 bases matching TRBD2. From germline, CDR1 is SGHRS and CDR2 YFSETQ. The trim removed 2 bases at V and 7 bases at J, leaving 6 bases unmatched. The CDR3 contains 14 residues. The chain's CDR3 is CASSFSAGPNEQFF. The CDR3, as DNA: TGCGCCAGCAGCTTTTCAGCGGGGCCAAATGAGCAGTTCTTC.

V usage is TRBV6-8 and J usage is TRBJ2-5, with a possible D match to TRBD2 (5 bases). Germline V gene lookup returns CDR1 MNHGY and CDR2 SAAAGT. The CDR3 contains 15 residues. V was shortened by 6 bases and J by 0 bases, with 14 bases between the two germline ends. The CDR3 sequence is CASRRGGGNQETQYF. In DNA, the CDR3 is TGTGCCAGCAGACGAGGCGGAGGTAACCAAGAGACCCAGTACTTC.